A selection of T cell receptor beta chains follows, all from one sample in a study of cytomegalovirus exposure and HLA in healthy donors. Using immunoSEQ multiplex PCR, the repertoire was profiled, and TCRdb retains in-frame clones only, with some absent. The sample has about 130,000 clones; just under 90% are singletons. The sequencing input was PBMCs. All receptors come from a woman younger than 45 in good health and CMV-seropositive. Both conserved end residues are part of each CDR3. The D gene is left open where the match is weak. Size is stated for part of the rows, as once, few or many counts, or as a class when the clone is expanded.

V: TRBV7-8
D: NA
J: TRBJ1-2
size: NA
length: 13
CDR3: CASSLATRDGYTF
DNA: TGTGCCAGCAGCTTAGCGACGAGGGATGGCTACACCTTC

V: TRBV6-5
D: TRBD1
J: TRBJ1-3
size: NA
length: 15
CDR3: CASRPGTGPGNTIYF
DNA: TGTGCCAGCAGGCCCGGGACAGGGCCCGGAAACACCATATATTTT

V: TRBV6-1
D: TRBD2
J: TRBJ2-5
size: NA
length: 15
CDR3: CATRRWGGIQETQYF
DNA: TGTGCCACCCGTCGGTGGGGGGGTATTCAAGAGACCCAGTACTTC

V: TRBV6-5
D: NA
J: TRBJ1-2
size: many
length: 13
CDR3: CASSYSLRYGYTF
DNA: TGTGCCAGCAGTTACTCTCTACGGTATGGCTACACCTTC

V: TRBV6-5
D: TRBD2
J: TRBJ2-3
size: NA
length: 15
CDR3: CASSYTSGVTDTQYF
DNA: TGTGCCAGCAGTTACACTAGCGGGGTCACAGATACGCAGTATTTT

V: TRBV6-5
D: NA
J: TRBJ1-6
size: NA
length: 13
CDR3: CARAYDRGVHLHF
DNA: TGTGCCAGAGCCTACGATAGGGGCGTCCACCTCCACTTT

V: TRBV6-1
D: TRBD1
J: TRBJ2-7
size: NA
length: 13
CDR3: CASSTAGGYEQYF
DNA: TGTGCCAGCTCTACGGCAGGGGGCTACGAGCAGTACTTC

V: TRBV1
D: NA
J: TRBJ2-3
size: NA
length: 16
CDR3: CTSSQFRDSPTDTQYF
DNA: TGCACCAGCAGCCAATTCCGGGACTCTCCCACAGATACGCAGTATTTT

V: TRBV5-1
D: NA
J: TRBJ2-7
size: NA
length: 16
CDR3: CASSLDGGPSSYEQYF
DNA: TGCGCCAGCAGCTTGGATGGCGGGCCAAGCTCCTACGAGCAGTACTTC

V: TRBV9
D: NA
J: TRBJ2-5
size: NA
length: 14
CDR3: CASSVTTSGETQYF
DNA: TGTGCCAGCAGCGTAACAACTAGTGGTGAGACCCAGTACTTC

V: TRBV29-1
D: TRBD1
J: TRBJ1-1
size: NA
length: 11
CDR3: CSVGRGQEAFF
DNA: TGCAGCGTTGGGAGGGGACAGGAAGCTTTCTTT

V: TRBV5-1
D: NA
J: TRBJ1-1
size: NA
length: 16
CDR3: CASSPGVALVDTEAFF
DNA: TGCGCCAGCAGCCCGGGGGTGGCCCTTGTGGACACTGAAGCTTTCTTT

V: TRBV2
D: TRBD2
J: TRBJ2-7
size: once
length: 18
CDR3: CASRRWEITSGGSYEQYF
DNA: TGTGCCAGCAGGAGGTGGGAGATAACTAGCGGGGGCTCCTACGAGCAGTACTTC

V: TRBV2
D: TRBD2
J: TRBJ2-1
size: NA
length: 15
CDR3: CASTSSGGRYNEQFF
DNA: TGTGCCAGCACCTCTAGCGGGGGGAGGTACAATGAGCAGTTCTTC

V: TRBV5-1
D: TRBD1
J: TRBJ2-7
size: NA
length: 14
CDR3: CASSPGTVSYEQYF
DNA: TGCGCCAGCAGTCCCGGGACAGTATCCTACGAGCAGTACTTC

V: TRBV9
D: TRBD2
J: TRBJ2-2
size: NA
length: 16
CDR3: CASSSWTSGNTGELFF
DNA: TGTGCCAGCAGCTCCTGGACTAGCGGGAACACCGGGGAGCTGTTTTTT

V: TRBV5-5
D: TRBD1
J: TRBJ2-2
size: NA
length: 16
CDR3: CASSQTAARGHGELFF
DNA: TGTGCCAGCAGCCAAACGGCGGCCAGGGGGCACGGGGAGCTGTTTTTT

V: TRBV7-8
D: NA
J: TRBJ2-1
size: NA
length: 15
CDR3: CASSSSASSYNEQFF
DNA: TGTGCCAGCAGCTCCTCTGCGTCTTCCTACAATGAGCAGTTCTTC

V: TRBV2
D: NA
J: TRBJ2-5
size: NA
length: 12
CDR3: CASSGDIETQYF
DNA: TGTGCCAGCAGTGGGGACATTGAGACCCAGTACTTC

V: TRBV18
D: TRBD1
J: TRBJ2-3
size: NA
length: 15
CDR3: CASSPRTGSTDTQYF
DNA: TGTGCCAGCTCACCGCGGACAGGCAGCACAGATACGCAGTATTTT

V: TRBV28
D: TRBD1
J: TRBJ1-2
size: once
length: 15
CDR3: CASSLGGRTGRGYTF
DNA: TGTGCCAGCAGTTTAGGGGGGCGGACAGGGAGAGGCTACACCTTC

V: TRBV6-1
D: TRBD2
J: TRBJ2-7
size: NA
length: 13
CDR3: CASSPKRGYEQYF
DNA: TGTGCCAGCAGCCCTAAGCGGGGGTACGAGCAGTACTTC

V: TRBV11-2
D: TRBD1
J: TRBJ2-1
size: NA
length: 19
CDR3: CASSSRVGGRRGPYNEQFF
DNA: TGTGCCAGCAGCTCCCGGGTAGGTGGGCGCAGGGGGCCCTACAATGAGCAGTTCTTC

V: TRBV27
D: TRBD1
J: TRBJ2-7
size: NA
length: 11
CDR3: CASSTGGEQYF
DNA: TGTGCCAGCAGTACAGGGGGCGAGCAGTACTTC

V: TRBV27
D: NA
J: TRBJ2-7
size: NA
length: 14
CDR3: CASSPGAGSYEQYF
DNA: TGTGCCAGCAGTCCAGGAGCGGGCTCCTACGAGCAGTACTTC

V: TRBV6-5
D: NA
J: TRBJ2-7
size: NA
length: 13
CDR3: CASSYEQGSEQYF
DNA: TGTGCCAGCAGTTACGAACAGGGTAGCGAGCAGTACTTC

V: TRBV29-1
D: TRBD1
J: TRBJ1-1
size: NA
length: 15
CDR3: CSAMRGTGMNTEAFF
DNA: TGCAGCGCCATGAGGGGGACAGGGATGAACACTGAAGCTTTCTTT

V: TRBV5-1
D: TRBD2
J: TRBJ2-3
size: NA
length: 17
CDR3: CASSPRTSGTLTDTQYF
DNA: TGCGCCAGCAGCCCTAGGACTAGCGGGACCCTCACAGATACGCAGTATTTT

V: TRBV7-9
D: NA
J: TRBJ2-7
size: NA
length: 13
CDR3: CASSPTRTYEQYF
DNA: TGTGCCAGCAGCCCGACACGGACCTACGAGCAGTACTTC

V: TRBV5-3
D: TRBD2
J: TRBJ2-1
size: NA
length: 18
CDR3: CARSLASHKPLTSIEQFF
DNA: TGTGCCAGAAGCTTGGCAAGCCACAAGCCCTTGACTAGCATTGAGCAGTTCTTC

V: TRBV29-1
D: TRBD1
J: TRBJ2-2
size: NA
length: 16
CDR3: CSVEATGGPNTGELFF
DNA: TGCAGCGTTGAGGCTACAGGGGGCCCGAACACCGGGGAGCTGTTTTTT

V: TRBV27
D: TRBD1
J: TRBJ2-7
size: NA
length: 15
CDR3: CASSLRTGIAYEQYF
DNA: TGTGCCAGCAGCTTGCGGACAGGGATCGCCTACGAGCAGTACTTC

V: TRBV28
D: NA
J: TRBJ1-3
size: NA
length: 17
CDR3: CASSLGGAPSNGNTIYF
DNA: TGTGCCAGCAGTTTGGGGGGGGCGCCGTCGAACGGAAACACCATATATTTT

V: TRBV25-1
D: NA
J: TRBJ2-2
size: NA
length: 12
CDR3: CASSQITGELFF
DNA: TGTGCCAGCAGCCAGATTACCGGGGAGCTGTTTTTT

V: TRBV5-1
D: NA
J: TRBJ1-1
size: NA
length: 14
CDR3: CASSLEVGLTEAFF
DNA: TGCGCCAGCAGCTTGGAGGTGGGGCTCACTGAAGCTTTCTTT

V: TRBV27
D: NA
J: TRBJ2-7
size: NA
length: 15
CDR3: CASSAYRAPHYEQYF
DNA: TGTGCCAGCAGTGCTTACAGGGCCCCGCACTACGAGCAGTACTTC

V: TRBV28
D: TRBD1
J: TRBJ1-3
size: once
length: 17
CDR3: CASSLVPGQPSGNTIYF
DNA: TGTGCCAGCAGTTTGGTACCGGGACAGCCCTCTGGAAACACCATATATTTT

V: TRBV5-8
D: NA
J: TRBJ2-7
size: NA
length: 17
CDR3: CASSLVLEWVSSYEQYF
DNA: TGTGCCAGCAGCTTGGTCCTGGAGTGGGTCTCTTCCTACGAGCAGTACTTC

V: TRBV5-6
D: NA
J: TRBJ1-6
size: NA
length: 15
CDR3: CASSFGPSYNSPLHF
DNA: TGTGCCAGCAGCTTTGGCCCCTCCTATAATTCACCCCTCCACTTT

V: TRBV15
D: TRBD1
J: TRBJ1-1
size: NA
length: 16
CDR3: CATSRDPGQLNTEAFF
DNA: TGTGCCACCAGCAGGGACCCGGGACAGTTGAACACTGAAGCTTTCTTT

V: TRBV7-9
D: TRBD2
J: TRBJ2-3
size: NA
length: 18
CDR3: CASSLGALAGGFTDTQYF
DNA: TGTGCCAGCAGCTTAGGGGCCCTAGCGGGAGGGTTCACAGATACGCAGTATTTT

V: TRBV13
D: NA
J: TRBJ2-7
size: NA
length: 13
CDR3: CASSLGQTYEQYF
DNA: TGTGCCAGCAGCTTGGGGCAAACCTACGAGCAGTACTTC

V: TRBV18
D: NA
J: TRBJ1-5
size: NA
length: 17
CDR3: CASSPRTVKSGNQPQHF
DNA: TGTGCCAGCTCACCACGCACAGTAAAATCGGGCAATCAGCCCCAGCATTTT

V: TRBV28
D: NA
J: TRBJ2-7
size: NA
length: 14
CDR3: CASSTGTNPYEQYF
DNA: TGTGCCAGCAGTACCGGGACAAATCCCTACGAGCAGTACTTC

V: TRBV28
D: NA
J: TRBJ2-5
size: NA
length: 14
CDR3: CASSLPQGQETQYF
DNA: TGTGCCAGCAGCCTACCCCAGGGGCAAGAGACCCAGTACTTC

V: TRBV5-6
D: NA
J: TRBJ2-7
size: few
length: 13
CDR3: CASSLGQGNEQYF
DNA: TGTGCCAGCAGCTTGGGGCAGGGGAACGAGCAGTACTTC

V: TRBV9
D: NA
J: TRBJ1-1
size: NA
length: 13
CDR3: CASSALGDTEAFF
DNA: TGTGCCAGCAGCGCCCTAGGGGATACTGAAGCTTTCTTT

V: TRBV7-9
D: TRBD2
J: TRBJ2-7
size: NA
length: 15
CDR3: CASSFKGAGTYEQYF
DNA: TGTGCCAGCAGCTTCAAAGGAGCGGGGACCTACGAGCAGTACTTC

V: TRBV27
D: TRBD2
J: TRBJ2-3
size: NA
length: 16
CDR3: CASSFQVASGWDTQYF
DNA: TGTGCCAGCAGTTTTCAAGTGGCTAGCGGATGGGATACGCAGTATTTT

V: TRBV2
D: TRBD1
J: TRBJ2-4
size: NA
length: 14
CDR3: CASRSPGQKNIQYF
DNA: TGTGCCAGCAGAAGCCCGGGACAGAAAAACATTCAGTACTTC

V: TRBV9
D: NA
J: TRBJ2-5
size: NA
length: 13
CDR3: CASSVGLAETQYF
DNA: TGTGCCAGCAGCGTAGGTCTAGCCGAGACCCAGTACTTC

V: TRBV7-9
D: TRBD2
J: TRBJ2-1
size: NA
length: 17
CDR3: CASSAGTSGRAYNEQFF
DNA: TGTGCCAGCAGCGCTGGGACTAGCGGGAGGGCCTACAATGAGCAGTTCTTC

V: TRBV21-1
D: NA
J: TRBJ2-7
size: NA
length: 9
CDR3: CASKTGNDF
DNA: TGTGCCAGCAAGACAGGGAATGACTTC